Listed below are T cell receptor beta chains from one sample, sequenced in a study of T cell repertoires in cytomegalovirus infection. A single record per CDR3 protein comes from TCRdb applying MiXCR to the reads. The sample carries hundreds of thousands of distinct CDR3 sequences, 30% to 40% recorded once. Their recognized antigens are unknown. The sequencing used cultured PBMCs, collected from culture after CMV antigen stimulation. Every receptor here comes from a human donor in good health (CMV status not recorded). Some clones in this sample may be carry-over from other donors' samples. CDR3s include the opening cysteine and the closing phenylalanine or tryptophan. The D gene is left open where the match is weak. Size values are once, few and many counts, or a class for expanded clones, and some rows have none.

TRBJ2-1	-	TRBV14	-	TGTGCCAGCAGCCAGAGGACCTCCTACAATGAGCAGTTCTTC	CASSQRTSYNEQFF
TRBJ1-1	many	TRBV7-2	-	-	CASSLGVGYGSFF
TRBJ2-7	few	TRBV19	TRBD1	TGTGCCAGTAGTTGGGTGACAGGGGGCTACGAGCAGTACTTC	CASSWVTGGYEQYF
TRBJ2-7	-	TRBV6-1	-	TGTGCCAGCAGTGAAGCGCAGGGGCTCGAGCAGTACTTC	CASSEAQGLEQYF
TRBJ1-2	-	TRBV24-1	TRBD1	TGTGCCACCAGTGACTGGAAACAGGGGAGCGGCTACACCTTC	CATSDWKQGSGYTF
TRBJ2-1	-	TRBV4-2	TRBD2	TGTGCCAGCAGCCCTCGGGGGGGTAGCGGGGTAACCTACAATGAGCAGTTCTTC	CASSPRGGSGVTYNEQFF
TRBJ2-1	-	TRBV19	-	TGTGCCAGTAGTATAGATCGTGGCAGGGGTCAGGAGCAGTTCTTC	CASSIDRGRGQEQFF
TRBJ2-5	-	TRBV6-2/TRBV6-3	-	TGTGCCAGCAGCTCCGGACTAATGCAAGAGACCCAGTACTTC	CASSSGLMQETQYF
TRBJ2-1	-	TRBV4-1	-	TGCGCCAGCAGCCAAGAGGCGGATTACAATGAGCAGTTCTTC	CASSQEADYNEQFF
TRBJ1-6	few	TRBV7-2	TRBD1	TGTGCCAGCAGCCGCGGCAGGGGGCTTAATTCACCCCTCCACTTT	CASSRGRGLNSPLHF
TRBJ1-2	-	TRBV28	TRBD1	TGTGCCAGCAGTCGCAGGGGGCCCGGCTACACCTTC	CASSRRGPGYTF
TRBJ2-3	-	TRBV5-1	TRBD1	TGCGCCAGCAGCAGCGGACAGGGTGGCCAAGATACGCAGTATTTT	CASSSGQGGQDTQYF
TRBJ2-7	many	TRBV7-2	TRBD1	TGTGCCAGCAGCCCCGGGACAGGAAAGATCTACGAGCAGTACTTC	CASSPGTGKIYEQYF
TRBJ1-3	many	TRBV7-9	-	TGTGCCAGCAGCTTAGGGCCGATACTCTCTGGAAACACCATATATTTT	CASSLGPILSGNTIYF
TRBJ2-5	-	TRBV11-2	-	TGTGCCAGCAGTTTAGAGGGGCGAGGGACCCAGTACTTC	CASSLEGRGTQYF
TRBJ2-7	many	TRBV7-2	TRBD1	TGTGCCAGCAGCTTAAACAGGGGGGCTGACGAGCAGTACTTC	CASSLNRGADEQYF
TRBJ2-2	-	TRBV20-1	-	TGCAGTGCTAGAAAACACACCGGGGAGCTGTTTTTT	CSARKHTGELFF
TRBJ1-4	few	TRBV5-1	-	TGCGCCAGCAGCTTGGTAGGGCTCCCTGAGGAAAAACTGTTTTTT	CASSLVGLPEEKLFF
TRBJ1-2	once	TRBV29-1	TRBD1	TGCAGCGTTGGGGACAGATCTAACTATGGCTACACCTTC	CSVGDRSNYGYTF
TRBJ1-1	-	TRBV12-3/TRBV12-4	-	TGTGCCAGCGGTTTAGCGACAGCCATGAACACTGAAGCTTTCTTT	CASGLATAMNTEAFF
TRBJ2-1	few	TRBV6-5	-	TGTGCCAGCAGTACCTGGGCGGGACATCACCGTGGGCATGAGCAGTTCTTC	CASSTWAGHHRGHEQFF
TRBJ2-1	few	TRBV5-5	-	TGTGCCAGCAGCCCTGCCCCCTACAATGAGCAGTTCTTC	CASSPAPYNEQFF
TRBJ2-3	few	TRBV5-4	-	TGTGCCAGCAGCTTTAAGGGGAGCCCAGATACGCAGTATTTT	CASSFKGSPDTQYF
TRBJ2-2	-	TRBV11-2	-	TGTGCCAGCAGCTTAGGTCGACAGGCTCGGTTAATCGGGGAGCTGTTTTTT	CASSLGRQARLIGELFF
TRBJ2-7	-	TRBV7-2	TRBD1	TGTGCCAGCAGTTTAACAGGGGTCTCACTCTACGAGCAGTACTTC	CASSLTGVSLYEQYF
TRBJ1-2	few	TRBV12-3/TRBV12-4	-	TGTGCCAGCACCCGCGGGGTAGGCTACACCTTC	CASTRGVGYTF
TRBJ2-3	-	TRBV7-9	TRBD2	TGTGCCAGCAGCGCCCCGGGACGGGGCGCGCGGGAGGGCACGGGCACAGATACGCAGTATTTT	CASSAPGRGAREGTGTDTQYF
TRBJ2-5	-	TRBV5-4	-	TGTGCCATCGCGAGGACAGGGAGGGAAAAGACCCAGTACTTC	CAIARTGREKTQYF
TRBJ2-2	many	TRBV7-2	TRBD2	TGTGCCAGCAGCCAGACTAGCGGGAGAGCCGGGGAGCTGTTTTTT	CASSQTSGRAGELFF
TRBJ2-3	few	TRBV27	-	TGTGCCAGCAGTCACCGCACAGATACGCAGTATTTT	CASSHRTDTQYF
TRBJ2-3	many	TRBV7-2	TRBD2	TGTGCCAGCAGCTTCGATGCCGGGACTAGGAGGGAGCAGTATTTT	CASSFDAGTRREQYF
TRBJ1-4	-	TRBV20-1	TRBD1	TGCAGTGCTAGGAGACAGGGTGGGGAAAAACTGTTTTTT	CSARRQGGEKLFF
TRBJ2-2	-	TRBV20-1	TRBD2	TGCAGTGCTAGAGATAAAGCGGGGGGGACCGGGGAGCTGTTTTTT	CSARDKAGGTGELFF
TRBJ2-1	-	TRBV6-5	-	TGTGCCAGCAGTTACTCCATATCCCCTTACAATGAGCAGTTCTTC	CASSYSISPYNEQFF
TRBJ1-6	-	TRBV6-1	-	TGTGCCAGCAGTGAACTATGGGTTTATAATTCACCCCTCCACTTT	CASSELWVYNSPLHF
TRBJ2-6	-	TRBV6-6	-	TGTGCCAGCAGTTACTCGAGAGACAGGACACGCTCTGGGGCCAACGTCCTGACTTTC	CASSYSRDRTRSGANVLTF
TRBJ2-3	few	TRBV12-3/TRBV12-4	-	TGTGCCAGCAGCTCAATGAGCGACTACCCAGGGGATACGCAGTATTTT	CASSSMSDYPGDTQYF
TRBJ2-1	-	TRBV10-3	-	TGTGCCATCAGTGATTGGGGGAAGGAAAATGAGCAGTTCTTC	CAISDWGKENEQFF
TRBJ2-7	-	TRBV29-1	TRBD1	TGCAGCGCCAGGGACAGTCCCTACGAGCAGTACTTC	CSARDSPYEQYF
TRBJ1-1	-	TRBV19	-	TGTGCCAGTAGTCCAGGGGAATACACTGCAGCTTTCTTT	CASSPGEYTAAFF
TRBJ2-3	-	TRBV12-3/TRBV12-4	-	TGTGCCATCGCGATCACAGATACGCAGTATTTT	CAIAITDTQYF
TRBJ2-5	-	TRBV11-2	-	TGTGCCAGCAGCTTAGATGTATGGTCGGAGACCCAGTACTTC	CASSLDVWSETQYF
TRBJ2-7	-	TRBV20-1	-	TGCAGTGCAACTGACAGATTTCCCTACGAGCAGTACTTC	CSATDRFPYEQYF
TRBJ1-1	few	TRBV5-1	-	TGTGCCAGCAGTTTAAGACGGGAGAACACTGAAGCTTTCTTT	CASSLRRENTEAFF
TRBJ2-3	few	TRBV7-2	TRBD1	TGTGCCAGCAGCTTAGTCCGGGACAGGGTCACAGATACGCAGTATTTT	CASSLVRDRVTDTQYF
TRBJ2-7	-	TRBV10-3	TRBD1	TGTGCCATCAGTGACCAGGGGGACGAGCAGTACTTC	CAISDQGDEQYF
TRBJ1-5	-	TRBV19	-	TGTGCCAGTACTGTGGGGTTGCAGCCCCAGCATTTT	CASTVGLQPQHF
TRBJ2-4	few	TRBV7-2	TRBD2	TGTGCCAGCAGCCTGCGGGGGGGGAAAAACATTCAGTACTTC	CASSLRGGKNIQYF
TRBJ2-7	few	TRBV12-3/TRBV12-4	-	TGTGCCAGCAGTTTCGAGTCCGAGCAGTACTTC	CASSFESEQYF
TRBJ1-4	-	TRBV2	TRBD1	TGTGCCAGCAATAGACAGGGGGCAAGGAATGAAAAACTGTTTTTT	CASNRQGARNEKLFF
TRBJ1-1	few	TRBV6-2/TRBV6-3	TRBD1	TGTGCCAGCAGTTACTTCTACAGGGGTGGAACCACTGAAGCTTTCTTT	CASSYFYRGGTTEAFF
TRBJ1-1	few	TRBV28	-	TGTGCCAGCAGTTTCCCGACGACAGGAGCGGGTGAAGCTTTCTTT	CASSFPTTGAGEAFF
TRBJ1-1	-	TRBV28	-	TGTGCCAGCAGTCCCCATCGACAGGCTAACACTGAAGCTTTCTTT	CASSPHRQANTEAFF
TRBJ2-3	-	TRBV7-9	TRBD2	TGTGCCAGCAGCTTCGGGGGGGCCATAGATACGCAGTATTTT	CASSFGGAIDTQYF
TRBJ2-7	-	TRBV20-1	-	TGCAGTGCCCTATGGCGTGGGACCACCCTCTACGAGCAGTACTTC	CSALWRGTTLYEQYF
TRBJ2-5	-	TRBV27	-	TGTGCCAGCAGCCGATTTGTCAGTCAAGAGACCCAGTACTTC	CASSRFVSQETQYF
TRBJ2-2	-	TRBV19	-	TGTGCCACCTTAAGCAGGAGTCCCACCGGGGAGCTGTTTTTT	CATLSRSPTGELFF
TRBJ1-1	-	TRBV14	TRBD1	TGTGCCAGCAGCCTTACCCGACAGGGTGGGACTGAAGCTTTCTTT	CASSLTRQGGTEAFF